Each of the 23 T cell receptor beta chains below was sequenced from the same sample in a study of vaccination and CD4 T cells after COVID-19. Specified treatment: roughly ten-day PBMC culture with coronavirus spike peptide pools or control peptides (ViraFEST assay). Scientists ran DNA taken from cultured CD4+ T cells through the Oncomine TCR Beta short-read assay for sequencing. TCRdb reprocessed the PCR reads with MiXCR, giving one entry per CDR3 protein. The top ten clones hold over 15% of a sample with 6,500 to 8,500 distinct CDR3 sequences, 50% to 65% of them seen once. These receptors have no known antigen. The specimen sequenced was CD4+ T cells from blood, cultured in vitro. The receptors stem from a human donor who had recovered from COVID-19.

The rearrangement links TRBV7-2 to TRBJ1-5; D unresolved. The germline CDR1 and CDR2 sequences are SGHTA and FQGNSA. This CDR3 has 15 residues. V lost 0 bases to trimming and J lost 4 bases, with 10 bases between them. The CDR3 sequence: CASSLASSKNQPQHF. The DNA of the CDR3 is TGTGCCAGCAGCTTAGCATCGTCAAAGAATCAGCCCCAGCATTTT.

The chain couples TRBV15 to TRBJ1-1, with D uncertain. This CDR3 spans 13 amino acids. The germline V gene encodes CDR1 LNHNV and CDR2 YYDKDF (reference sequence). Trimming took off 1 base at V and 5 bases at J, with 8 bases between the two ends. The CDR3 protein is CATSRAMETEAFF. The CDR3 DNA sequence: TGTGCCACCAGCAGAGCCATGGAGACTGAAGCTTTCTTT.

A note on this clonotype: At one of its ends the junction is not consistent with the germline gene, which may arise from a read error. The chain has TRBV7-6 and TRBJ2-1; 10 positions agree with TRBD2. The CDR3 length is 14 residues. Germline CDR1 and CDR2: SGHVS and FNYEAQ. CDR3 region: CASSLAGGIGEQFF. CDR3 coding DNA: TGTGCTAGCAGCTTAGCGGGGGGTATTGGTGAGCAGTTCTTC.

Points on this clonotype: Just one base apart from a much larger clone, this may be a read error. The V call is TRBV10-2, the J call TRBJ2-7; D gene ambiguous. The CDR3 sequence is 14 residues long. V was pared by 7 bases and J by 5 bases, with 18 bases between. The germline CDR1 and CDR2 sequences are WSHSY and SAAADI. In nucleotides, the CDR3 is TGCGCCAGCAAGCAAGGAAAGCTCACCCACGAGCAGTACTTC. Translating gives CASKQGKLTHEQYF.

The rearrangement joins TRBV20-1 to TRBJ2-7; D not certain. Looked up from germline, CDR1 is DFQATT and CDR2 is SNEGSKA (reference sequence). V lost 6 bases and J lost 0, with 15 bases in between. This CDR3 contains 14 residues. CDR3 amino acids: CSAPLLHSSYEQYF. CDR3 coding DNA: TGCAGTGCGCCCCTTTTACACAGCTCCTACGAGCAGTACTTC.

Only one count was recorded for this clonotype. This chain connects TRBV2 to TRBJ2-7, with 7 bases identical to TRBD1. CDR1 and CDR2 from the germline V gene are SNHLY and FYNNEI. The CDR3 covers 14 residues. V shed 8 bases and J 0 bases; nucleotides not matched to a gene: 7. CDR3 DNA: TGTGCCAGCTTTAGGACAGGTCTCTCCTACGAGCAGTACTTC. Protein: CASFRTGLSYEQYF.

The CDR3 DNA reads TGTGCCAGCAGTTTCCGGGACAGGAATCAGCCCCAGCATTTT. Its translation is CASSFRDRNQPQHF. The J gene is TRBJ1-5, the V gene TRBV28; 8 nucleotides align to TRBD1. CDR3 size: 14 residues. Trimming at V came to 3 bases and at J to 4 bases, leaving 2 bases not matched to a gene. CDR1 is MDHEN, CDR2 SYDVKM, per germline.

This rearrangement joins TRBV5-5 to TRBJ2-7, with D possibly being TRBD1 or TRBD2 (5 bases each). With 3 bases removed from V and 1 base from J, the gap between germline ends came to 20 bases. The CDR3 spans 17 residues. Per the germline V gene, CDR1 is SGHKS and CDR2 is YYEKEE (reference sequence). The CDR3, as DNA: TGTGCCAGCAGCTGGAAAACCGGGACGTCGGGATCCTACGAGCAGTACTTC. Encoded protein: CASSWKTGTSGSYEQYF.

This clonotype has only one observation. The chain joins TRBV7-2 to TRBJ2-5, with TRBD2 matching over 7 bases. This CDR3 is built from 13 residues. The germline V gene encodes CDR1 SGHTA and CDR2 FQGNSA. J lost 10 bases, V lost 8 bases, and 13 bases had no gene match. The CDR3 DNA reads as TGTGCCAGCTCCCAAAGGAGGGAGGGCGGCCAGTACTTC. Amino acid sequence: CASSQRREGGQYF.

The CDR3 sequence is CASSFDVRGSEQYF. CDR3 coding DNA: TGCGCCAGCAGCTTCGACGTGCGGGGTAGCGAGCAGTACTTC. The chain carries TRBV5-1 and TRBJ2-7, with D maybe TRBD2 (6 bases). Trimming stripped 2 bases from V and 6 bases from J, with 15 bases between. There are 14 residues in the CDR3. Looked up from germline, CDR1 is SGHRS and CDR2 is YFSETQ.

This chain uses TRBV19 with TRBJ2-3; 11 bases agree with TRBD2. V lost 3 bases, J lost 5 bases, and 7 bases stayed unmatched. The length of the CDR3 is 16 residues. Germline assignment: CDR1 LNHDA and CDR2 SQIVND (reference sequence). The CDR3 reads CASSMVLAGEGDTQYF. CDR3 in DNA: TGTGCCAGTAGTATGGTACTAGCGGGAGAGGGAGATACGCAGTATTTT.

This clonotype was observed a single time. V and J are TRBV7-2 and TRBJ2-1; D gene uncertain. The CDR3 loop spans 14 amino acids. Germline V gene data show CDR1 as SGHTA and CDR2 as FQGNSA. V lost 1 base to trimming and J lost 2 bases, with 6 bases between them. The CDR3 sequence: CASSLVFTYNEQFF. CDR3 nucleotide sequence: TGTGCCAGCAGCTTAGTTTTTACCTACAATGAGCAGTTCTTC.

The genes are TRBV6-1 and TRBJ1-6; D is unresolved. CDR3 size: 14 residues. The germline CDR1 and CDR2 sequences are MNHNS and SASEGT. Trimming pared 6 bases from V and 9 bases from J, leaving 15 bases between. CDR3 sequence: CASSQTERGSPLHF. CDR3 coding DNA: TGTGCCAGCAGCCAGACGGAACGGGGTTCACCCCTCCACTTT.

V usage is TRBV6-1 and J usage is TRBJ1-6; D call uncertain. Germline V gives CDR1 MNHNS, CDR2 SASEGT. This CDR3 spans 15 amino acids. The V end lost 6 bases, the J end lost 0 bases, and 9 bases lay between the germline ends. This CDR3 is CASRQAGSYNSPLHF. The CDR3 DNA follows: TGTGCCAGCAGGCAAGCGGGCTCCTATAATTCACCCCTCCACTTT.

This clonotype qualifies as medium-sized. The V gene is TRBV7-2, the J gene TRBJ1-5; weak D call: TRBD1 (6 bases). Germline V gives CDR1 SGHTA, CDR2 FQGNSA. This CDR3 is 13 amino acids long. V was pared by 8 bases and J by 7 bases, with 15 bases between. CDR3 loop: CASGVRGQQPQHF. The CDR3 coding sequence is TGTGCCAGCGGCGTGAGGGGACAACAGCCCCAGCATTTT.

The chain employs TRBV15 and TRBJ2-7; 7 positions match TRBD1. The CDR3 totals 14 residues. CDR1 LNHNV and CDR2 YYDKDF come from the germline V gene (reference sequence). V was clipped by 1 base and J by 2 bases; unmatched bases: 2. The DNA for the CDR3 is TGTGCCACCAGCAGAGCCCAGGGGGCCTACGAGCAGTACTTC. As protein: CATSRAQGAYEQYF.

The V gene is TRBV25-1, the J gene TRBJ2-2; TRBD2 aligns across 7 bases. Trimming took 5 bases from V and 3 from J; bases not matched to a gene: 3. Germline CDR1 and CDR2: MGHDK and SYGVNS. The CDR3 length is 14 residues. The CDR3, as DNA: TGTGCCAGCAGTCAGGCGGGGGACACCGGGGAGCTGTTTTTT. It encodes CASSQAGDTGELFF.

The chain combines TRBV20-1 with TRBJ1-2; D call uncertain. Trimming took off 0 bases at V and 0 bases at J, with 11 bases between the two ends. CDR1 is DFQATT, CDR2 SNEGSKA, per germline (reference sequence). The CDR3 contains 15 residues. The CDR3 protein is CSARDPRKTNYGYTF. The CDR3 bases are TGCAGTGCTAGAGATCCACGGAAAACTAACTATGGCTACACCTTC.

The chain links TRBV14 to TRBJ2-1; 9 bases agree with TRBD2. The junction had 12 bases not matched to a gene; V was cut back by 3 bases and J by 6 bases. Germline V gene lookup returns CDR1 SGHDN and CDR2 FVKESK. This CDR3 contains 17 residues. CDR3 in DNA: TGTGCCAGCAGCCACAAAGTCCGGACTAGCGCGGCCAATGAGCAGTTCTTC. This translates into CASSHKVRTSAANEQFF.

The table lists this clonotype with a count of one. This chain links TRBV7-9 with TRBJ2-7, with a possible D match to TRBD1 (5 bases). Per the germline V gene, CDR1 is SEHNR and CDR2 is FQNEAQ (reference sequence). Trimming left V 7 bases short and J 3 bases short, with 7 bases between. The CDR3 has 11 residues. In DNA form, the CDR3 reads TGTGCCAGCACAGGGAACTACGAGCAGTACTTC. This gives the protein CASTGNYEQYF. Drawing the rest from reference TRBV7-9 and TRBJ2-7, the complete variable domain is DTGVSQNPRHKITKRGQNVTFRCDPISEHNRLYWYRQTLGQGPEFLTYFQNEAQLEKSRLLSDRFSAERPKGSFSTLEIQRTEQGDSAMYLCASTGNYEQYFGPGTRLTVT.

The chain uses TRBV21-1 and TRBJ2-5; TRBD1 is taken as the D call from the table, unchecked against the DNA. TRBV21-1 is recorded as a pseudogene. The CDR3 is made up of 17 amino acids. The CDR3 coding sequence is TGTGCCAGCAGCAAATTAAGCGACAGAATGAGGGAAGAGACCCAGTACTTC. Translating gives CASSKLSDRMREETQYF.

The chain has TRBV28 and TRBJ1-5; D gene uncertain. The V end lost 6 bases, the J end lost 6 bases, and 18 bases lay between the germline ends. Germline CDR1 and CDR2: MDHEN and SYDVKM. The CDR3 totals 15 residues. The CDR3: CASRTGETLAQPQHF. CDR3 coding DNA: TGTGCCAGCAGAACTGGGGAGACACTGGCTCAGCCCCAGCATTTT.

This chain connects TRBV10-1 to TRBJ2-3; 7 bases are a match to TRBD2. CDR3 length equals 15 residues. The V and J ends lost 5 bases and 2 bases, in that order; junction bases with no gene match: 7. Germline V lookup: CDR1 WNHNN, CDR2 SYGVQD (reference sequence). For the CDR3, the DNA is TGCGCCAGCAGTTTCGGGCTAGCGGACACAGATACGCAGTATTTT. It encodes CASSFGLADTDTQYF.